Shown below are 28 T cell receptor beta chains from a single sample sequenced in a study of Tregs in tolerant kidney transplant recipients. Some clones are missing from TCRdb's copy, which holds only in-frame ones; the method was immunoSEQ multiplex PCR. The table shows about 120,000 clones, with about 91% occurring only once. What was sequenced was CD4+ T cells from blood. Source of these receptors: a human donor in good health.

This clone was recorded once. The gene calls are TRBV19 and TRBJ2-3; 10 bases match TRBD1. The junction had 9 bases not matched to a gene; V was cut back by 3 bases and J by 6 bases. Germline V CDR1 and CDR2: LNHDA, SQIVND (reference sequence). The CDR3 extends over 16 amino acids. Here the CDR3 DNA reads TGTGCCAGTAGTATGGGGACAGGGGTCAGCTCGGATACGCAGTATTTT. This translates into CASSMGTGVSSDTQYF.

This clone appeared a single time. The genes are TRBV18 and TRBJ2-1, with TRBD2 matching 10 bases. CDR1 and CDR2 (germline): KGHSH, LQKENI. J was trimmed by 8 bases and V by 3 bases; bases with no gene match: 7. This CDR3 has 15 residues. The CDR3 bases are TGTGCCAGCTCACCGCCTAGCGGGGGCGGGGATGAGCAGTTCTTC. It is translated as CASSPPSGGGDEQFF.

This sequence joins TRBV6-5 and TRBJ2-6; no clear D gene. CDR1 is MNHEY, CDR2 SVGAGI, per germline. The CDR3 is 13 amino acids. Trimming left V 9 bases short and J 1 base short, with 7 bases between. The CDR3 is CASGLSGANVLTF. Written as DNA, the CDR3 is TGTGCCAGTGGCCTGTCTGGGGCCAACGTCCTGACTTTC.

This clone has just a few counts. This chain uses TRBV4-1 with TRBJ1-2; no firm D call. Germline CDR1 is MGHRA and CDR2 is YSYEKL. The CDR3 is made up of 16 amino acids. Trimming removed 1 base at V and 2 bases at J, with 14 bases between. The CDR3 DNA follows: TGCGCCAGCAGCCAAGGCGGTGCCAGGCCGAACTATGGCTACACCTTC. Amino acids: CASSQGGARPNYGYTF.

The chain has TRBV18 and TRBJ2-7; tentatively, D is TRBD1 or TRBD2 (5 bases each). The CDR3 sequence is 15 residues long. Deletions cut 3 bases from V and 6 bases from J, with 18 bases between. In germline, CDR1 is KGHSH, CDR2 LQKENI. CDR3 region: CASSPIREISGEQYF. DNA of the CDR3: TGTGCCAGCTCACCCATCAGGGAGATCAGCGGCGAGCAGTACTTC.

The chain has TRBV6-5 and TRBJ2-3; 10 bases align to TRBD2. The V gene end was trimmed by 8 bases and the J gene end by 6 bases; junction bases not matched to a gene: 11. Per germline, CDR1 MNHEY and CDR2 SVGAGI. The CDR3 spans 15 residues. The chain's CDR3 is CASFRTSGARDTQYF. The DNA of the CDR3 is TGTGCCAGCTTTAGGACTAGCGGTGCGCGGGATACGCAGTATTTT.

This chain links TRBV19 with TRBJ2-7, with 8 bases lining up with TRBD1. This CDR3 contains 21 residues. J gave up 0 bases and V 1 base, and 20 bases lay outside the gene matches. Germline CDR1 LNHDA, CDR2 SQIVND (reference sequence). The CDR3 DNA reads as TGTGCCAGTAGTATAGGGAGATGGGGCCGCCCGGGACAGGATCGCTCCTACGAGCAGTACTTC. This encodes CASSIGRWGRPGQDRSYEQYF.

The rearrangement links TRBV29-1 to TRBJ2-2; maybe TRBD1 (6 bases). This CDR3 spans 14 amino acids. Germline assignment: CDR1 SQVTM and CDR2 ANQGSEA. The V end lost 6 bases, the J end lost 2 bases, and 13 bases lay between the germline ends. DNA of the CDR3: TGCAGCGTGCTGGGACAAAAAAACACCGGGGAGCTGTTTTTT. Protein sequence: CSVLGQKNTGELFF.

The genes are TRBV7-8 and TRBJ2-6; D is ambiguous. The germline V and J ends were trimmed by 1 base and 0 bases, with 7 bases remaining between them. Per germline, CDR1 SGHVS and CDR2 FQNEAQ. This CDR3 is 16 amino acids long. The CDR3 loop is CASSLGLISGANVLTF. The CDR3 DNA is TGTGCCAGCAGCTTAGGGCTGATCTCTGGGGCCAACGTCCTGACTTTC.

The V and J genes are TRBV2 and TRBJ1-5, with unresolved D. The germline gives CDR1 SNHLY, CDR2 FYNNEI. V shed 6 bases and J shed 2 bases, with 8 bases lying between them. CDR3 length: 13 residues. CDR3 sequence reads: CASRDGGNQPQHF. For the CDR3, the DNA is TGTGCCAGCAGGGACGGGGGCAATCAGCCCCAGCATTTT.

This clone was counted once. The rearrangement joins TRBV9 to TRBJ2-6; D remains unclear. Trimming stripped 6 bases from V and 0 bases from J, with 7 bases between. Germline-derived CDR1 and CDR2 are SGDLS and YYNGEE. The CDR3 consists of 14 residues. In DNA, the CDR3 is TGTGCCAGCACCTACAACTCTGGGGCCAACGTCCTGACTTTC. Amino acid sequence: CASTYNSGANVLTF.

The chain uses TRBV28 and TRBJ1-1, with a weak D call TRBD1 (6 bases). Germline V lookup: CDR1 MDHEN, CDR2 SYDVKM. Trimming removed 0 bases at V and 0 bases at J, with 8 bases between. The CDR3 has 15 amino acids. The chain's CDR3 is CASSLWQGMNTEAFF. In DNA, the CDR3 is TGTGCCAGCAGTTTATGGCAGGGGATGAACACTGAAGCTTTCTTT.

The chain recombines TRBV13 with TRBJ2-7; D uncertain. Germline-derived CDR1 and CDR2 are PRHDT and FYEKMQ (reference sequence). This CDR3 comprises 14 residues. V lost 4 bases and J 0 bases, leaving 10 bases between the germline ends. CDR3 bases: TGTGCCAGCAGCTCACTGGAACCCTCCTACGAGCAGTACTTC. Amino acid sequence: CASSSLEPSYEQYF.

With regard to this clone: The sample contains more than one DNA sequence encoding this CDR3. This rearrangement joins TRBV5-1 to TRBJ1-5; 8 bases agree with TRBD1. This CDR3 region has 14 residues. Losses at the gene ends were 1 base for V and 4 bases for J; bases not matched to a gene: 1. Germline V lookup: CDR1 SGHRS, CDR2 YFSETQ. The CDR3 region is CASSLTGGNQPQHF. The CDR3 DNA follows: TGCGCCAGCAGCTTGACAGGGGGAAATCAGCCCCAGCATTTT.

This chain links TRBV6-1 with TRBJ1-5; TRBD1 is a possible D gene (6 bases). Germline values: CDR1 MNHNS, CDR2 SASEGT. CDR3 size: 15 residues. V was trimmed by 5 bases and J by 0 bases, leaving 11 bases between them. CDR3 sequence: CASSTQGVSNQPQHF. CDR3 DNA sequence: TGTGCCAGCAGTACACAGGGAGTTAGCAATCAGCCCCAGCATTTT.

V gene TRBV7-3 combines with J gene TRBJ2-2; weak D call: TRBD2 (6 bases). Per the germline V gene, CDR1 is SGHTA and CDR2 is FQGTGA. Trimming took 6 bases from V and 4 from J, leaving 18 bases between them. CDR3 size: 16 residues. Here the CDR3 DNA reads TGTGCCAGCAGGCCACCGGGACGGCGGGGCACCGGGGAGCTGTTTTTT. Translating it yields CASRPPGRRGTGELFF.

The chain carries TRBV6-5 and TRBJ2-7; 11 bases agree with TRBD2. CDR1 is MNHEY, CDR2 SVGAGI, per germline. This CDR3 is 15 amino acids long. V lost 6 bases to trimming and J lost 3 bases; unmatched junction nucleotides: 7. The DNA for the CDR3 is TGTGCCAGCAGGCCCGGGACTAGCGGAATCTACGAGCAGTACTTC. This sequence encodes CASRPGTSGIYEQYF.

The chain couples TRBV9 to TRBJ2-7, with 9 bases aligning to TRBD1. The ends lost 7 bases at V and 0 bases at J; junction bases unmatched: 11. Germline loops: CDR1 SGDLS, CDR2 YYNGEE. The CDR3 is made up of 16 amino acids. This chain's CDR3 is CASSRTGQGSSYEQYF. CDR3 nucleotide sequence: TGTGCCAGCTCCCGAACTGGACAGGGGAGCTCCTACGAGCAGTACTTC.

The chain is built from TRBV7-3 and TRBJ2-3, with TRBD2 matching 10 bases. CDR1 SGHTA and CDR2 FQGTGA come from the germline V gene. The J segment lost 6 bases and the V segment lost 5 bases, leaving 8 bases of the junction unmatched. The CDR3 extends over 15 amino acids. The CDR3 bases are TGTGCCAGCAGCCCTACTAGCGGGGTAACGGATACGCAGTATTTT. Translated: CASSPTSGVTDTQYF. Complete variable domain (other parts from reference TRBV7-3 and TRBJ2-3): GAGVSQTPSNKVTEKGKYVELRCDPISGHTALYWYRQSLGQGPEFLIYFQGTGAADDSGLPNDRFFAVRPEGSVSTLKIQRTERGDSAVYLCASSPTSGVTDTQYFGPGTRLTVL.

The chain has TRBV4-1 and TRBJ2-3, with TRBD2 identical over 12 bases. CDR1 MGHRA and CDR2 YSYEKL come from the germline V gene. The CDR3 is made up of 17 amino acids. Unmatched junction bases numbered 3, after V lost 2 bases and J lost 0 bases. The CDR3 region has the DNA TGCGCCAGCAGCCAATCAGGACTAGCGGGGAGCACAGATACGCAGTATTTT. Protein: CASSQSGLAGSTDTQYF.

This rearrangement joins TRBV7-6 to TRBJ2-1, with D perhaps TRBD1 or TRBD2 (5 bases each). This CDR3 comprises 15 residues. The V gene's germline CDR1 is SGHVS and CDR2 FNYEAQ. Trimming took off 1 base at V and 5 bases at J, with 12 bases between the two ends. DNA of the CDR3: TGTGCCAGCAGCTTAGTTTTCGGGGCTGACAATGAGCAGTTCTTC. Protein: CASSLVFGADNEQFF.

The chain carries TRBV7-8 and TRBJ1-5; tentatively, D is TRBD1 (5 bases). Germline CDR1 reads SGHVS; CDR2 reads FQNEAQ. The CDR3 sequence is 17 residues long. The V end lost 7 bases, the J end lost 0 bases, and 19 bases lay between the germline ends. The CDR3 DNA sequence: TGTGCCAGCACCCTGGGCAGGGCCCTTTATAGCAATCAGCCCCAGCATTTT. Encoded protein: CASTLGRALYSNQPQHF. The full variable domain, its missing parts supplied by reference TRBV7-8 and TRBJ1-5, is GAGVSQSPRYKVAKRGQDVALRCDPISGHVSLFWYQQALGQGPEFLTYFQNEAQLDKSGLPSDRFFAERPEGSVSTLKIQRTQQEDSAVYLCASTLGRALYSNQPQHFGDGTRLSIL.

V is TRBV19 and J is TRBJ1-2, with 9 bases that match TRBD1. With 4 bases clipped from V and 7 bases from J, the junction kept 7 bases outside the gene matches. Germline values: CDR1 LNHDA, CDR2 SQIVND (reference sequence). The CDR3 is 14 amino acids. The CDR3 region has the DNA TGTGCCAGTAGTACCGGGACAGGGACGAGTGGCTACACCTTC. Its protein product is CASSTGTGTSGYTF.

The rearrangement joins TRBV11-2 to TRBJ1-2; D is perhaps TRBD1 (5 bases). Germline CDR1 SGHAT, CDR2 FQNNGV. The V gene lost 0 bases and the J gene lost 8 bases, with 25 bases spanning the gap. The CDR3 totals 18 residues. CDR3 DNA sequence: TGTGCCAGCAGCTTAGAAGGGTCTCCCCGGCTGGGACTCAGGGGCTACACCTTC. Translation gives CASSLEGSPRLGLRGYTF.

The chain is built from TRBV13 and TRBJ2-1, with D perhaps TRBD2 (5 bases). CDR1 PRHDT and CDR2 FYEKMQ come from the germline V gene (reference sequence). V was trimmed by 5 bases and J by 3 bases, leaving 14 bases between them. The CDR3 is 15 amino acids. The CDR3 spells CASSPQRSGYNEQFF. DNA of the CDR3: TGTGCCAGCAGCCCCCAAAGGAGCGGCTACAATGAGCAGTTCTTC.

V and J are TRBV6-5 and TRBJ1-2; 7 bases map to TRBD1. Germline V gives CDR1 MNHEY, CDR2 SVGAGI. V shed 0 bases, J shed 8 bases, and the junction held 6 bases outside the gene matches. The CDR3 extends over 14 amino acids. CDR3 amino acids: CASSYSKGAGGYTF. The CDR3 DNA reads TGTGCCAGCAGTTACTCGAAGGGGGCTGGAGGCTACACCTTC.

The rearrangement joins TRBV7-2 to TRBJ1-3, with a weak D call TRBD1 (5 bases). Germline V gives CDR1 SGHTA, CDR2 FQGNSA. V lost 2 bases, J lost 3 bases, and 11 bases lay in between. The CDR3 spans 15 residues. The CDR3: CASSLKGTGGNTIYF. Here the CDR3 DNA reads TGTGCCAGCAGCTTAAAAGGGACGGGTGGAAACACCATATATTTT.

J is TRBJ2-6 and V is TRBV5-8; D is possibly TRBD1 (5 bases). Germline V gene sequence: CDR1 SGHTS, CDR2 YDEGEE. The CDR3 has 16 amino acids. V lost 2 bases, J lost 4 bases, and 13 bases lay in between. The CDR3 region has the DNA TGTGCCAGCAGCTTCCCAGGGCGTTCCGGGGCCAACGTCCTGACTTTC. Translated, it gives CASSFPGRSGANVLTF.